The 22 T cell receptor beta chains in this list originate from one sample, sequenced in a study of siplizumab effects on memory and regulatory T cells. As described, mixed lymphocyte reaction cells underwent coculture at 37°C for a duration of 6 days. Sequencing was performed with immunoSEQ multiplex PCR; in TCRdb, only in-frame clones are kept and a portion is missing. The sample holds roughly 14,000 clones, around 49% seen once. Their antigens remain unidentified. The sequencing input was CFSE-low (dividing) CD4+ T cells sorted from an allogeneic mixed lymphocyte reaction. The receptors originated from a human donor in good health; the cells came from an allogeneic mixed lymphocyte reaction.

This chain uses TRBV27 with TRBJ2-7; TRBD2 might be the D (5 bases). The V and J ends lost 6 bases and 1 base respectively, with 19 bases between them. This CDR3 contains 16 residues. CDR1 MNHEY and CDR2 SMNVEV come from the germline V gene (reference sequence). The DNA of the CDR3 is TGTGCCAGCAGACGGAAGCCACAGTCGGGGTCCTACGAGCAGTACTTC. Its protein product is CASRRKPQSGSYEQYF.

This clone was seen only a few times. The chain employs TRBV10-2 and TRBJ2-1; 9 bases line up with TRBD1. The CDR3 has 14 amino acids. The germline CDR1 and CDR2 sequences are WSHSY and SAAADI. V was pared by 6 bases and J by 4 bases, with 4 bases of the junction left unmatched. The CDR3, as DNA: TGCGCCAGCAGCATTGACAGGGGGTACAATGAGCAGTTCTTC. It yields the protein CASSIDRGYNEQFF.

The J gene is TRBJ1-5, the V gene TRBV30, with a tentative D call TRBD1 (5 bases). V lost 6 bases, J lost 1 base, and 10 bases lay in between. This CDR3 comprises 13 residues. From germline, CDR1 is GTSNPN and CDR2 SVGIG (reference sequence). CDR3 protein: CACSQGSNQPQHF. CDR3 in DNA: TGTGCCTGTTCCCAGGGAAGCAATCAGCCCCAGCATTTT.

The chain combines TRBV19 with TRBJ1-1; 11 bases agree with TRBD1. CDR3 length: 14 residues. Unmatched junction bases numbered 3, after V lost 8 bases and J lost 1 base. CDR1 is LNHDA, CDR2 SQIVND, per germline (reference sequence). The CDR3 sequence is CASLGTGGNTEAFF. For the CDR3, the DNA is TGTGCCAGTCTCGGGACAGGGGGGAACACTGAAGCTTTCTTT.

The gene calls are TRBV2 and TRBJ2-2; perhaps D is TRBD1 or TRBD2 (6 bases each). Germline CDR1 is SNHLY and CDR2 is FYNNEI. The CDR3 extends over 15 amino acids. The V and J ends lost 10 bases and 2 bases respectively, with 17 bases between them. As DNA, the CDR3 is TGTGCCACCTACCCGGGGGCCGTAAACACCGGGGAGCTGTTTTTT. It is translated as CATYPGAVNTGELFF.

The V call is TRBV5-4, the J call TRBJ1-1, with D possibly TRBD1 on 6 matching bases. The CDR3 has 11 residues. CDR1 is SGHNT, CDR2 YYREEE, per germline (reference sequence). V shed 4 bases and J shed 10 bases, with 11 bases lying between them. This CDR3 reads CASSLQGSAFF. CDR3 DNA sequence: TGTGCCAGCAGCCTTCAGGGGTCAGCTTTCTTT.

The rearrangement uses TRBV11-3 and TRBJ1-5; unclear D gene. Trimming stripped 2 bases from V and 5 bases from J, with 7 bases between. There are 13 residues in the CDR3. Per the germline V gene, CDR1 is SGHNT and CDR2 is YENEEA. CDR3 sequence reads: CASSLRVDQPQHF. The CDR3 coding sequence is TGTGCCAGCAGCTTACGGGTTGATCAGCCCCAGCATTTT. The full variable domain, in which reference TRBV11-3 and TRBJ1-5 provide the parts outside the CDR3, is EAGVVQSPRYKIIEKKQPVAFWCNPISGHNTLYWYLQNLGQGPELLIRYENEEAVDDSQLPKDRFSAERLKGVDSTLKIQPAELGDSAVYLCASSLRVDQPQHFGDGTRLSIL.

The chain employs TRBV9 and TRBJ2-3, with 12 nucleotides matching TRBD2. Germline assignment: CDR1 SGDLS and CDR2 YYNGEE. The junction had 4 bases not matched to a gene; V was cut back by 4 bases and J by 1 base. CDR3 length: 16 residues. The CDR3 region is CASSHTSGGRTDTQYF. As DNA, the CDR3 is TGTGCCAGCAGCCACACTAGCGGGGGGCGCACAGATACGCAGTATTTT.

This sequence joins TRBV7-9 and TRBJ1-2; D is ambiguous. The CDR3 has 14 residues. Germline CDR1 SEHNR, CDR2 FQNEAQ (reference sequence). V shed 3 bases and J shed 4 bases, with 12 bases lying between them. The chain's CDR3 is CASSLEDGFYGYTF. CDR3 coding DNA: TGTGCCAGCAGCTTGGAAGACGGATTCTATGGCTACACCTTC. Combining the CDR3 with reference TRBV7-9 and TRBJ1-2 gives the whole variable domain DTGVSQNPRHKITKRGQNVTFRCDPISEHNRLYWYRQTLGQGPEFLTYFQNEAQLEKSRLLSDRFSAERPKGSFSTLEIQRTEQGDSAMYLCASSLEDGFYGYTFGSGTRLTVV.

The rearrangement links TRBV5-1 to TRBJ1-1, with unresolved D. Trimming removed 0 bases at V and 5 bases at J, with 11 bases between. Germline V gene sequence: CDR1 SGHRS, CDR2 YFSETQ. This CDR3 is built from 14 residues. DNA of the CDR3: TGCGCCAGCAGCTTGGGACGCTTGGGGACTGAAGCTTTCTTT. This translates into CASSLGRLGTEAFF.

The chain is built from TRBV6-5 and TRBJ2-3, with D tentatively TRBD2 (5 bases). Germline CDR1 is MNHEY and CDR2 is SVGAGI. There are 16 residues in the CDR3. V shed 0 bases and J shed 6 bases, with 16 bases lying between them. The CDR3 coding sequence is TGTGCCAGCAGTTACTCGGAGGCCCCCCCCACGGATACGCAGTATTTT. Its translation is CASSYSEAPPTDTQYF.

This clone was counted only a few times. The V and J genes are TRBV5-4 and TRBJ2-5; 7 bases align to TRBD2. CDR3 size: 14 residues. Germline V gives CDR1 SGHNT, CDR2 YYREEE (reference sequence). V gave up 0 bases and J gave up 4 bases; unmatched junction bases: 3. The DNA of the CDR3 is TGTGCCAGCAGCTTGGGACTAGCCCTAGAGACCCAGTACTTC. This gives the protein CASSLGLALETQYF.

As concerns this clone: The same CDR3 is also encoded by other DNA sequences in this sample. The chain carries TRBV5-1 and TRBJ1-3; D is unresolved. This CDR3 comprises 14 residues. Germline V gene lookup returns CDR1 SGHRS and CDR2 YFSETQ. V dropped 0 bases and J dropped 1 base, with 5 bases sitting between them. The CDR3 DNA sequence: TGCGCCAGCAGCTTGGCGTCATCTGGAAACACCATATATTTT. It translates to CASSLASSGNTIYF.

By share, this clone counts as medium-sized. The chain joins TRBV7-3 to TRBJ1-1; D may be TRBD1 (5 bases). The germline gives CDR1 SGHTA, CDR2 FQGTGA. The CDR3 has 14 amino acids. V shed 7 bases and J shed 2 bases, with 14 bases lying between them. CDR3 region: CASTRWTPNTEAFF. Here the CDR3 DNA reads TGTGCCAGCACCCGATGGACACCCAACACTGAAGCTTTCTTT.

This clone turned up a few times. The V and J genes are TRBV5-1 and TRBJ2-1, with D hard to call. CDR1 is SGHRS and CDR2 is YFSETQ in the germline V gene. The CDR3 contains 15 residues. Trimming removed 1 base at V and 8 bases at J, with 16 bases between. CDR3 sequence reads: CASSLPLRDVDEQFF. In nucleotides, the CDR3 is TGCGCCAGCAGCTTGCCACTTAGGGATGTGGATGAGCAGTTCTTC.

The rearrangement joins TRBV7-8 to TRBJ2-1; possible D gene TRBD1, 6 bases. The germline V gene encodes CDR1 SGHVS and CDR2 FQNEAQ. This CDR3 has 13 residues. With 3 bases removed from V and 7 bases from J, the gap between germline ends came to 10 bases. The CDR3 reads CASSFAGANEQFF. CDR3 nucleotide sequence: TGTGCCAGCAGCTTTGCAGGGGCTAATGAGCAGTTCTTC.

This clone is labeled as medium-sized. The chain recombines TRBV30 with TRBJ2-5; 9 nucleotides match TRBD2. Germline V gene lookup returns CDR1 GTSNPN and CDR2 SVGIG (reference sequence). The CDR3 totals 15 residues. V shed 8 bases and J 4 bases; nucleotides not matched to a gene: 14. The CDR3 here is CAGDRGGRAGETQYF. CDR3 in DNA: TGTGCCGGCGATCGGGGCGGGAGGGCCGGAGAGACCCAGTACTTC. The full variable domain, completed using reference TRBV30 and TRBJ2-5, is SQTIHQWPATLVQPVGSPLSLECTVEGTSNPNLYWYRQAAGRGLQLLFYSVGIGQISSEVPQNLSASRPQDRQFILSSKKLLLSDSGFYLCAGDRGGRAGETQYFGPGTRLLVL.

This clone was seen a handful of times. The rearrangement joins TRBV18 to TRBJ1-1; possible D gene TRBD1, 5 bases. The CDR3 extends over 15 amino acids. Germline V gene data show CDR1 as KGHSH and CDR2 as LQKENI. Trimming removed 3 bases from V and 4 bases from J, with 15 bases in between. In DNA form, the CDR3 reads TGTGCCAGCTCACCTTTTAGGGGCGGGGGCACTGAAGCTTTCTTT. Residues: CASSPFRGGGTEAFF. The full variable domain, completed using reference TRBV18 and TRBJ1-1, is NAGVMQNPRHLVRRRGQEARLRCSPMKGHSHVYWYRQLPEEGLKFMVYLQKENIIDESGMPKERFSAEFPKEGPSILRIQQVVRGDSAAYFCASSPFRGGGTEAFFGQGTRLTVV.

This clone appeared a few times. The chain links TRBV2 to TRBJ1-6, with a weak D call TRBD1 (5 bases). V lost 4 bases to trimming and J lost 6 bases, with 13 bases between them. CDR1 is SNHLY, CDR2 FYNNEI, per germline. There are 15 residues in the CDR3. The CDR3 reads CASSGSGRTNSPLHF. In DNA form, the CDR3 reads TGTGCCAGCAGTGGCTCGGGACGGACTAATTCACCCCTCCACTTT. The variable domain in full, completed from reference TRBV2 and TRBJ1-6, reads EPEVTQTPSHQVTQMGQEVILRCVPISNHLYFYWYRQILGQKVEFLVSFYNNEISEKSEIFDDQFSVERPDGSNFTLKIRSTKLEDSAMYFCASSGSGRTNSPLHFGNGTRLTVT.

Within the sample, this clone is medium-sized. The CDR3 DNA reads as TGTGCCAGCAGCCAAGACATTCGGCAGTTACACACTGAAGCTTTCTTT. Amino acid sequence: CASSQDIRQLHTEAFF. The rearrangement uses TRBV4-2 and TRBJ1-1; D remains ambiguous. CDR1 is LGHNA, CDR2 YNFKEQ, per germline. Between the trimmed V and J ends, which lost 0 bases and 3 bases, there was a span of 14 bases. The CDR3 sequence is 16 residues long.

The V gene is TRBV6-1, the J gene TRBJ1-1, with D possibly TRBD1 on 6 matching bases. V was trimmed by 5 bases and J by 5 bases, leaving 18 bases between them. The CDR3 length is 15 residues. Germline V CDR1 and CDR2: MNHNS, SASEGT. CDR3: CASSHGRGWDTEAFF. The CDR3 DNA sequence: TGTGCCAGCAGTCACGGGAGGGGGTGGGATACTGAAGCTTTCTTT.

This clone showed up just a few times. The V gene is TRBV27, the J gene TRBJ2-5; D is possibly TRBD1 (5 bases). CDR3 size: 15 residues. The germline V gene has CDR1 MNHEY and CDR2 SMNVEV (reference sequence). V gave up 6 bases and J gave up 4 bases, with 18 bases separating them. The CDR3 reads CASSKMTALLETQYF. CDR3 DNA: TGTGCCAGCAGCAAGATGACAGCTCTACTAGAGACCCAGTACTTC.